The 16 T cell receptor beta chains below all came from one sample that was sequenced in a study of T cell repertoires in cytomegalovirus infection. The antigens of these receptors remain unknown. Each CDR3 protein gets one entry after TCRdb re-called the reads with MiXCR. The data contain some 800,000 distinct CDR3 sequences, 25% to 30% of them seen just once; the ten biggest clones take up around 14%. The source was cultured CD8+ T cells from PBMCs, collected from culture after CMV antigen stimulation. The receptor set was obtained from a human donor in good health (CMV status not recorded). Some clones in this sample may be carry-over from other donors' samples.

V is TRBV7-9 and J is TRBJ2-2; D tentatively fits TRBD1 or TRBD2 (5 bases each). CDR3 length: 19 residues. V lost 3 bases, J lost 4 bases, and 24 bases lay in between. CDR1 is SEHNR and CDR2 is FQNEAQ in the germline V gene (reference sequence). CDR3 nucleotide sequence: TGTGCCAGCAGCTTGTCGAGACAGCGGTCTCAGGGTCCCACCGGGGAGCTGTTTTTT. It encodes CASSLSRQRSQGPTGELFF.

This clonotype has more than one count but fewer than ten. The chain employs TRBV28 and TRBJ2-1; 11 bases agree with TRBD2. The CDR3 runs 17 residues. Losses at the gene ends were 2 bases for V and 3 bases for J; bases not matched to a gene: 6. CDR1 and CDR2 from the germline V gene are MDHEN and SYDVKM. CDR3 DNA sequence: TGTGCCAGCAGTTTAGTAGGGCTAGCGGGGGGCTACAATGAGCAGTTCTTC. Translating it yields CASSLVGLAGGYNEQFF.

The chain couples TRBV6-8 to TRBJ2-1; TRBD2 might be the D (5 bases). CDR1 and CDR2 from the germline V gene are MNHGY and SAAAGT. CDR3 length: 11 residues. V lost 8 bases, J lost 9 bases, and 11 bases lay in between. CDR3 sequence: CASLGSGEQFF. The CDR3 DNA reads as TGTGCCAGCTTAGGGAGCGGTGAGCAGTTCTTC.

In this sample, this clonotype turned up a few times. The chain couples TRBV6-1 to TRBJ2-1; 10 bases align to TRBD2. The junction had 10 bases not matched to a gene; V was cut back by 6 bases and J by 2 bases. The CDR3 contains 17 residues. In germline, CDR1 is MNHNS, CDR2 SASEGT. The CDR3 sequence: CASRDGAGGRPYNEQFF. In DNA, the CDR3 is TGTGCCAGCAGAGACGGAGCGGGGGGGCGCCCCTACAATGAGCAGTTCTTC.

The sample holds a few counts of this clonotype. The gene calls are TRBV6-1 and TRBJ2-7; D is perhaps TRBD1 (5 bases). Trimming left V 2 bases short and J 5 bases short, with 7 bases between. The germline V gene has CDR1 MNHNS and CDR2 SASEGT. This CDR3 contains 12 residues. The CDR3 DNA follows: TGTGCCAGCAGTGAAACAGGCCACGAGCAGTACTTC. It is translated as CASSETGHEQYF.

V usage is TRBV12-3 or TRBV12-4 and J usage is TRBJ2-1, with D maybe TRBD1 (5 bases). Trimming shortened V by 1 base and J by 8 bases, and 6 bases separated the two germline ends. CDR3 length equals 12 residues. The CDR3: CASSLGQYEQFF. The CDR3 nucleotides are TGTGCCAGCAGTTTAGGACAGTATGAGCAGTTCTTC.

The chain has TRBV11-3 and TRBJ2-1; D possibly corresponds to TRBD2 (5 bases). Trimming removed 5 bases at V and 2 bases at J, with 13 bases between. Germline V lookup: CDR1 SGHNT, CDR2 YENEEA. The CDR3 loop spans 15 amino acids. CDR3 sequence (DNA): TGTGCCAGCAGCCTTACTAGTTCTCCCTACAATGAGCAGTTCTTC. Protein sequence: CASSLTSSPYNEQFF.

This clonotype has a count of ten or more. The chain couples TRBV7-9 to TRBJ2-1, with TRBD1 identical over 9 bases. Losses at the gene ends were 5 bases for V and 5 bases for J; bases not matched to a gene: 10. The CDR3 is made up of 16 amino acids. Per the germline V gene, CDR1 is SEHNR and CDR2 is FQNEAQ (reference sequence). The CDR3 region has the DNA TGTGCCAGCAGCCCCAGGGACAGGGCCTCAAACAATGAGCAGTTCTTC. Encoded protein: CASSPRDRASNNEQFF.

Notes on this clonotype: Sequence at one end of the junction differs from germline and may be a read error. The V gene is TRBV7-3, the J gene TRBJ2-4; no definite D call. Germline CDR1 reads SGHTA; CDR2 reads FQGTGA. CDR3 length: 15 residues. CDR3: CASSLTNGIGNMQYF. The CDR3 region has the DNA TGTGCCAGCAGCTTGACAAACGGAATTGGAAACATGCAGTACTTC.

The rearrangement uses TRBV6-6 and TRBJ1-5, with 11 nucleotides matching TRBD1. With V trimmed by 2 bases and J by 0 bases, 3 bases remained unmatched. The CDR3 spans 17 residues. The germline CDR1 and CDR2 sequences are MNHNY and SVGAGI (reference sequence). The CDR3 DNA follows: TGTGCCAGCAGTTACGGACAGGGGGCACATAGCAATCAGCCCCAGCATTTT. Residues: CASSYGQGAHSNQPQHF.

This clonotype was seen a handful of times. J is TRBJ1-6 and V is TRBV7-9; the D gene is possibly TRBD1 (5 bases). Germline lookup yields CDR1 SEHNR and CDR2 FQNEAQ (reference sequence). V lost 5 bases and J lost 16, with 27 bases in between. The CDR3 loop spans 16 amino acids. CDR3 nucleotide sequence: TGTGCCAGCAGCCCGATCGACAGCTCCCGGCAGGGAATTCTCCACTTT. Translation: CASSPIDSSRQGILHF.

Of note for this clonotype: Sequence at one end of the junction differs from germline and may be a read error. The chain is built from TRBV4-3 and TRBJ2-1; possibly TRBD1 for D (6 bases). Germline loops: CDR1 LGHNA, CDR2 YSLEER. The CDR3 consists of 15 residues. The CDR3 DNA follows: TGCGCCAGCACGAGACAGGCCGACTTCTACAATAAGCAGTTCTTC. Protein: CASTRQADFYNKQFF.

The chain couples TRBV7-9 to TRBJ2-7; 7 nucleotides line up with TRBD2. Looked up from germline, CDR1 is SEHNR and CDR2 is FQNEAQ (reference sequence). CDR3 length: 16 residues. The V segment lost 4 bases and the J segment 1 base; nucleotides outside the gene matches: 10. CDR3 sequence (DNA): TGTGCCAGCAGCTCCTTAAGACTAGCTGGATCCTACGAGCAGTACTTC. Translation gives CASSSLRLAGSYEQYF.

This clonotype was counted a few times. The rearrangement links TRBV5-5 to TRBJ2-1, with TRBD2 matching over 8 bases. Germline V lookup: CDR1 SGHKS, CDR2 YYEKEE (reference sequence). J lost 4 bases, V lost 6 bases, and 9 bases had no gene match. This CDR3 has 15 amino acids. CDR3 DNA sequence: TGTGCCAGCACCGCCCGAGCGGGGGCGTACAATGAGCAGTTCTTC. As protein: CASTARAGAYNEQFF.

The chain recombines TRBV12-5 with TRBJ2-5; 9 bases map to TRBD1. The CDR3 extends over 15 amino acids. Germline loops: CDR1 LGHNT, CDR2 FRNRAP. J lost 3 bases, V lost 2 bases, and 4 bases had no gene match. The chain's CDR3 is CASGLYGTGKETQYF. The CDR3, as DNA: TGTGCTAGTGGTTTGTATGGGACAGGGAAAGAGACCCAGTACTTC. Full variable domain (remainder filled in from reference TRBV12-5 and TRBJ2-5): DARVTQTPRHKVTEMGQEVTMRCQPILGHNTVFWYRQTMMQGLELLAYFRNRAPLDDSGMPKDRFSAEMPDATLATLKIQPSEPRDSAVYFCASGLYGTGKETQYFGPGTRLLVL.

This clonotype has a count of ten or more. The chain uses TRBV7-6 and TRBJ2-2; 10 positions agree with TRBD1. The CDR3 contains 16 residues. Germline values: CDR1 SGHVS, CDR2 FNYEAQ. With V trimmed by 1 base and J by 8 bases, 7 bases remained unmatched. DNA for the CDR3: TGTGCCAGCAGCTTAGGTCCGGGACAGGGGACAGGGGAGCTGTTTTTT. Translating gives CASSLGPGQGTGELFF.